This TCR beta chain is from a study of beta chain features in type 1 diabetes. Study outcomes and limitations: Cells expressing TCR highly could be over-represented by cDNA sequencing. Significant though moderate, a shortening of TCRB CDR3s appeared in all four CD4+ subsets of Type 1 diabetes patients. Patients and controls would be equally affected if PCR favored shorter templates.

Expressed TCRB transcripts were sequenced, since all the RNA that had been isolated was reverse transcribed. Method: immunoSEQ multiplex PCR; TCRdb's copy keeps in-frame clones and lacks some. This repertoire shows around 140,000 clones, 10% to 15% found once; its top ten account for roughly 1.4%. V dropped 2 bases and J dropped 1 base, with 9 bases sitting between them. CDR1 and CDR2 from the germline V gene are SGHDT and YYEEEE. CDR3 size: 15 residues. In its sample, this clone was seen a few times. Its antigen is unidentified. The chain employs TRBV5-6 and TRBJ2-2; D uncertain. This TCR was sampled from a man between 18 and 29 years old with type 1 diabetes. The sample consisted of central memory CD4+ T cells from blood. The CDR3 sequence: CASSLWSVNTGELFF. DNA for the CDR3: TGTGCCAGCAGCTTATGGTCTGTGAACACCGGGGAGCTGTTTTTT.